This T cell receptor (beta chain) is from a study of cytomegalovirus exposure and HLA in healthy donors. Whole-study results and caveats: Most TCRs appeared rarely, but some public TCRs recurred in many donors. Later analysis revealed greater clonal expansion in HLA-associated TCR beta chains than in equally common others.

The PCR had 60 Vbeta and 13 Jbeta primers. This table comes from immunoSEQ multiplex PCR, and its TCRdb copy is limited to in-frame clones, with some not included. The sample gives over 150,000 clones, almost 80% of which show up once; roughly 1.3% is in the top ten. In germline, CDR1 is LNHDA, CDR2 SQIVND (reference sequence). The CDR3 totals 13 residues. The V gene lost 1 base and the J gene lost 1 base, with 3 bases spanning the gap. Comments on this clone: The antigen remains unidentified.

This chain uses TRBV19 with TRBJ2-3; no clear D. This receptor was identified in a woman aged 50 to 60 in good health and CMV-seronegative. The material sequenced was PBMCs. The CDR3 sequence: CASSIAGTDTQYF. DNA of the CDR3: TGTGCCAGTAGTATAGCCGGCACAGATACGCAGTATTTT.